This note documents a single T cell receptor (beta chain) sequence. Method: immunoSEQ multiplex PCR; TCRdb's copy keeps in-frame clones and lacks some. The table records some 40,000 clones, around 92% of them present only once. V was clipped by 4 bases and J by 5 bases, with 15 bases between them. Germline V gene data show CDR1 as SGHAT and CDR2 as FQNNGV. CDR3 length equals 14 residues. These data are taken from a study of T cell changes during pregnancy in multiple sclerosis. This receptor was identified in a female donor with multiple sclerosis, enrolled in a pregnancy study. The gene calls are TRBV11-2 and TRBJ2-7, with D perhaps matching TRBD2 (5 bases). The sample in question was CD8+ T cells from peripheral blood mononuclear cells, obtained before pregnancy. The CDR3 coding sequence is TGTGCCAGCAGCTCCCTGGGCGGGCTGGACGAGCAGTACTTC. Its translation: CASSSLGGLDEQYF.